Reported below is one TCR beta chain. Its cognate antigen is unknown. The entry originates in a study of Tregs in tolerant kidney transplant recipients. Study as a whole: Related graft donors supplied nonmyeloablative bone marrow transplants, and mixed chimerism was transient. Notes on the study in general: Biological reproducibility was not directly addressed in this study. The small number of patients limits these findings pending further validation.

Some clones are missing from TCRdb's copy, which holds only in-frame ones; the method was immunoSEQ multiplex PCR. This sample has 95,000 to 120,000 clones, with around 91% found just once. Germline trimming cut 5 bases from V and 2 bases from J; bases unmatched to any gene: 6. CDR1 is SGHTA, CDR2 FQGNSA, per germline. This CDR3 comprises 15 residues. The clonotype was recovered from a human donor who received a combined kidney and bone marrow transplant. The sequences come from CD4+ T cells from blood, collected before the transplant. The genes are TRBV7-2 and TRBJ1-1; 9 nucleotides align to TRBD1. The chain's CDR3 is CASSPQTGGNTEAFF. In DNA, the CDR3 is TGTGCCAGCAGCCCGCAGACAGGGGGTAACACTGAAGCTTTCTTT.